Each of the 10 T cell receptor beta chains below was sequenced from the same sample in a study of blood T cell repertoires in COVID-19. Sequencing used immunoSEQ multiplex PCR; TCRdb keeps in-frame clones, though not all of them. The sample lists over 150,000 clones; 85% to 90% were seen once. Sequencing was carried out using peripheral blood. The receptors derive from a woman aged 70-85 years with COVID-19, enrolled during active disease.

This sequence joins TRBV3-1 (or the pseudogene TRBV3-2) and TRBJ1-4, with D perhaps TRBD1 (6 bases). The CDR3 length is 13 residues. The V gene's germline CDR1 is LGHDT and CDR2 YNNKEL (reference sequence). The germline V and J ends were trimmed by 2 bases and 11 bases, with 12 bases remaining between them. This CDR3 is CASSQRGGGKLFF. The CDR3 DNA reads as TGTGCCAGCAGCCAAAGAGGGGGTGGCAAACTGTTTTTT.

The chain is built from TRBV19 and TRBJ2-7; possible D gene TRBD2, 7 bases. With 3 bases removed from V and 3 bases from J, the gap between germline ends came to 12 bases. CDR3 length equals 14 residues. Per the germline V gene, CDR1 is LNHDA and CDR2 is SQIVND (reference sequence). CDR3 amino acids: CASSIGGADYEQYF. DNA of the CDR3: TGTGCCAGTAGTATTGGGGGGGCAGACTACGAGCAGTACTTC.

The gene calls are TRBV25-1 and TRBJ2-5; 12 nucleotides align to TRBD1. V lost 6 bases, J lost 5 bases, and 7 bases stayed unmatched. CDR1 and CDR2 from the germline V gene are MGHDK and SYGVNS. This CDR3 spans 15 amino acids. DNA for the CDR3: TGTGCCAGCAGCCTCGGGGACAGGGGGCGGGAGACCCAGTACTTC. Translating gives CASSLGDRGRETQYF.

The V and J genes are TRBV28 and TRBJ1-4, with 9 bases fitting TRBD1. V gave up 3 bases and J gave up 8 bases; unmatched junction bases: 4. The CDR3 has 14 amino acids. Germline CDR1 and CDR2: MDHEN and SYDVKM. The CDR3 DNA sequence: TGTGCCAGCAGTTTGGGACAGGGTTACGAAAAACTGTTTTTT. Its translation: CASSLGQGYEKLFF.

This chain uses TRBV29-1 with TRBJ2-7; TRBD1 is a possible D gene (5 bases). Germline lookup yields CDR1 SQVTM and CDR2 ANQGSEA. CDR3 length: 13 residues. The ends were cut back, 7 bases at V and 2 bases at J, with 15 bases in the middle. CDR3 amino acids: CSGTLTDAYEQYF. The CDR3 bases are TGCAGCGGTACCTTGACAGATGCCTACGAGCAGTACTTC.

The chain links TRBV12-5 to TRBJ2-2, with D possibly TRBD2 on 5 matching bases. Trimming took off 1 base at V and 6 bases at J, with 9 bases between the two ends. The CDR3 covers 14 residues. Germline CDR1 is LGHNT and CDR2 is FRNRAP. In DNA, the CDR3 is TGTGCTAGTGGTTTGGGCGGACTCTCCGGGGAGCTGTTTTTT. Translation: CASGLGGLSGELFF.

This clone was observed a few times. V is TRBV5-6 and J is TRBJ2-1, with D possibly matching TRBD2 (5 bases). The V gene lost 0 bases and the J gene lost 8 bases, with 18 bases spanning the gap. Germline V gene sequence: CDR1 SGHDT, CDR2 YYEEEE. The CDR3 is made up of 16 amino acids. CDR3 residues: CASSLGGWRRMDEQFF. CDR3 coding DNA: TGTGCCAGCAGCTTGGGCGGGTGGAGGCGCATGGATGAGCAGTTCTTC. Full variable domain (missing parts from reference TRBV5-6 and TRBJ2-1): DAGVTQSPTHLIKTRGQQVTLRCSPKSGHDTVSWYQQALGQGPQFIFQYYEEEERQRGNFPDRFSGHQFPNYSSELNVNALLLGDSALYLCASSLGGWRRMDEQFFGPGTRLTVL.

The rearrangement joins TRBV2 to TRBJ2-1, with 10 nucleotides matching TRBD2. CDR1 is SNHLY and CDR2 is FYNNEI in the germline V gene. V was pared by 5 bases and J by 2 bases, with 3 bases of the junction left unmatched. The CDR3 contains 15 residues. The CDR3: CASSTGTSAYNEQFF. As DNA, the CDR3 is TGTGCCAGCAGTACCGGGACTAGCGCCTACAATGAGCAGTTCTTC.

J is TRBJ1-3 and V is TRBV29-1; D is undetermined. This CDR3 spans 13 amino acids. Germline V lookup: CDR1 SQVTM, CDR2 ANQGSEA. With 6 bases removed from V and 0 bases from J, the gap between germline ends came to 9 bases. CDR3 nucleotide sequence: TGCAGCGTCGGTTATTACTCTGGAAACACCATATATTTT. Its protein is CSVGYYSGNTIYF.

J is TRBJ2-7 and V is TRBV7-9, with 12 bases that match TRBD1. Unmatched junction bases numbered 3, after V lost 3 bases and J lost 6 bases. This CDR3 has 14 amino acids. Germline V lookup: CDR1 SEHNR, CDR2 FQNEAQ (reference sequence). The CDR3 nucleotides read TGTGCCAGCAGCTTGGGACAGGGGGCGATCGAGCAGTACTTC. It is translated as CASSLGQGAIEQYF.